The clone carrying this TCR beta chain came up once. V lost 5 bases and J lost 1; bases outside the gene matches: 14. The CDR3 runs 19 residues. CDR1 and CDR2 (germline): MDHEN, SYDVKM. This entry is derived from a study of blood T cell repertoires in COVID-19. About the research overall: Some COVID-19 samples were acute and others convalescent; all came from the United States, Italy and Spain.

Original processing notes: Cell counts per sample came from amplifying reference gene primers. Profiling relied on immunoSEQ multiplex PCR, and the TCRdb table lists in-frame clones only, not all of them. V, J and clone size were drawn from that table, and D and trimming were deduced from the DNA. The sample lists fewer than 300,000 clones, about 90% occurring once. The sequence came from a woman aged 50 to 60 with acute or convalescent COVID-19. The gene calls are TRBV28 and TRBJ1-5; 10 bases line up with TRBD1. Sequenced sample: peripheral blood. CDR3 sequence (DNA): TGTGCCAGCAGTCCCCGGGACAGGGGCTTCGCTTCCAGCAATCAGCCCCAGCATTTT. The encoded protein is CASSPRDRGFASSNQPQHF.